This T cell receptor beta chain was recovered during a study of Graves' ophthalmopathy and Graves' hyperthyroidism. Study information: Pretreatment peripheral blood was obtained at initial diagnosis.

Germline-derived CDR1 and CDR2 are SGHTA and FQGNSA. The CDR3 extends over 15 amino acids. Trimming shortened V by 2 bases and J by 4 bases, and 15 bases separated the two germline ends. This clonotype was detected ten times or more. Antigen unknown. Study-level findings and limits: Ophthalmopathy could be told apart from stable hyperthyroidism by a 13-signature model (87.88% sensitivity, roughly 81% specificity).

Amplified TCR beta CDR3 regions were obtained using RNA transcripts as template. An opening RT-PCR round employed HTBI primers and preceded a second-round multiplex PCR. Each CDR3 protein gets one entry after TCRdb re-called the multiplex PCR reads with MiXCR. The profile shows around 340,000 distinct CDR3 sequences, roughly 15% of them singletons. Sample: peripheral blood. The origin of this receptor is an adult man with Graves' ophthalmopathy. The genes are TRBV7-2 and TRBJ2-7; D call uncertain. CDR3 DNA: TGTGCCAGCAGCTTATTAACTCACCGTGGATACGAGCAGTACTTC. Translating gives CASSLLTHRGYEQYF.